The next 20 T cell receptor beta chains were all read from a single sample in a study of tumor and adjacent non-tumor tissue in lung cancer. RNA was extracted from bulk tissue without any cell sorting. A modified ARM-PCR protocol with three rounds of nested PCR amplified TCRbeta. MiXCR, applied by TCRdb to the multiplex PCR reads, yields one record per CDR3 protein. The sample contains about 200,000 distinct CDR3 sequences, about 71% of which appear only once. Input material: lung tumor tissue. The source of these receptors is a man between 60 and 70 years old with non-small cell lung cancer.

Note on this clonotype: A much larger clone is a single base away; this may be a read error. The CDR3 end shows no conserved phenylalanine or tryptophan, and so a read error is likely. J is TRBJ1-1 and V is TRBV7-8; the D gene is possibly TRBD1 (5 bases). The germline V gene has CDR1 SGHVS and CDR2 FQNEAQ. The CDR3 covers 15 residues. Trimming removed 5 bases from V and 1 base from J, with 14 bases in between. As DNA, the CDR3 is TGTGCCAGCAGCCGAACGTGGGGGTCGAACACTGAAGCTTTCCTT. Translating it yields CASSRTWGSNTEAFL.

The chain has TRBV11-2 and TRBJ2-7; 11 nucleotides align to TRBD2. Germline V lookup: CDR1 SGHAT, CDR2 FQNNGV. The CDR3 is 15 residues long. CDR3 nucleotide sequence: TGTTACAGCAGCTCCACTAGCGGGGGCTGGTACGAGCAGTACTTC. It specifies CYSSSTSGGWYEQYF.

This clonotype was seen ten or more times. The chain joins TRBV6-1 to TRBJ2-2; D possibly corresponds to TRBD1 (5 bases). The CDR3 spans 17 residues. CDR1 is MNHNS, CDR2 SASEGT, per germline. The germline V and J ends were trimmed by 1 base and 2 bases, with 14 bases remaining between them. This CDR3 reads CASSEVPLGQNTGELFF. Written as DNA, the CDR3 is TGTGCCAGCAGTGAAGTCCCTTTGGGGCAAAACACCGGGGAGCTGTTTTTT.

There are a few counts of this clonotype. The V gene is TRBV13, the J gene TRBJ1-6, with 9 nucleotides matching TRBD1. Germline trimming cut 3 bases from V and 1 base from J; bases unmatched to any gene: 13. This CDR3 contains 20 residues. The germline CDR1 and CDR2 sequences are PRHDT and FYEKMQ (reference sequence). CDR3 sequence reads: CASSFRAGQGGSSYNSPLHF. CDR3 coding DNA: TGTGCCAGCAGCTTTAGAGCGGGACAGGGAGGGTCGTCCTATAATTCACCCCTCCACTTT.

The CDR3 loop is CASSYTTGTYLPLHF. CDR3 DNA: TGTGCCAGCAGTTACACGACAGGGACTTATTTACCCCTCCACTTT. The V gene is TRBV6-5, the J gene TRBJ1-6; 7 bases are a match to TRBD1. Trimming removed 2 bases from V and 12 bases from J; junction bases left unmatched: 10. Germline loops: CDR1 MNHEY, CDR2 SVGAGI. This CDR3 is 15 amino acids long.

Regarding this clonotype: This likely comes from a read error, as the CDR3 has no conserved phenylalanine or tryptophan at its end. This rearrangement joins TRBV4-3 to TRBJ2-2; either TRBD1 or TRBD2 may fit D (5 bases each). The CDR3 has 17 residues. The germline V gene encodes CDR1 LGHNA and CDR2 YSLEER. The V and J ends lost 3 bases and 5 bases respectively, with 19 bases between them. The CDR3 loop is CASSHKPGRGCTGELFL. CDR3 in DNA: TGCGCCAGCAGCCACAAACCGGGACGAGGATGTACCGGGGAGCTGTTTCTT.

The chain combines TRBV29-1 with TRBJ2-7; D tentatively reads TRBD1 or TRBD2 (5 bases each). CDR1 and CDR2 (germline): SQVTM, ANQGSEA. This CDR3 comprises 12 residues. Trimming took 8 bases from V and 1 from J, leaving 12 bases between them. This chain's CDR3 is CSMGERSYEQYF. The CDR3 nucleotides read TGCAGCATGGGGGAACGGTCCTACGAGCAGTACTTC.

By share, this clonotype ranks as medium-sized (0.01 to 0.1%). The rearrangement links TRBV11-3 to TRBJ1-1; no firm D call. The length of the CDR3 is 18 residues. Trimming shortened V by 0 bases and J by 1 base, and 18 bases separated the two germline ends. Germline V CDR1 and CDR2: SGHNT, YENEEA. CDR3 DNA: TGTGCCAGCAGCTTAGATGGACTCGTCGGGCAGACGAACACTGAAGCTTTCTTT. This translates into CASSLDGLVGQTNTEAFF.

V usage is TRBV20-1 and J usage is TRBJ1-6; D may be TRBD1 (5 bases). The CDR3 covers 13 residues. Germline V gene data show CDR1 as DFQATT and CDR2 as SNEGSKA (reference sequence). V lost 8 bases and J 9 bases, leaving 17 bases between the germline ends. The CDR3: CSSSLTGASPLHF. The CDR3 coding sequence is TGCAGTTCCAGCTTGACTGGGGCTTCACCCCTCCACTTT.

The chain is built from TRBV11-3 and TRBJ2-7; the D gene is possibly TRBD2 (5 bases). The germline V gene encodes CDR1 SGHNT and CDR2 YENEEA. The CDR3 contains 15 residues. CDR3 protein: CGNSLDWTVEMKQYF. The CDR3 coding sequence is TGTGGCAACAGCTTAGATTGGACTGTGGAGATGAAGCAGTACTTC.

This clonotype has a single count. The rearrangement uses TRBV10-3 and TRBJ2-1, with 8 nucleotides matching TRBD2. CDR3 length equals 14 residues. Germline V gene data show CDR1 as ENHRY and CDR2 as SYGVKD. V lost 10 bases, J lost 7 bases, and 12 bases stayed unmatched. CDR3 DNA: TGTGCCACCCGATTTAGCGGGACCGGGAATGAGCAGTTCTTC. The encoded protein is CATRFSGTGNEQFF.

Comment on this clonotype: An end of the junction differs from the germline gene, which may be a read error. CDR3 region: CATSQEQGNYGYTF. CDR3 bases: TGCGCCACCAGCCAAGAACAAGGGAACTATGGCTACACCTTC. This rearrangement joins TRBV4-3 to TRBJ1-2, with D uncertain. The CDR3 covers 14 residues. Germline CDR1 reads LGHNA; CDR2 reads YSLEER.

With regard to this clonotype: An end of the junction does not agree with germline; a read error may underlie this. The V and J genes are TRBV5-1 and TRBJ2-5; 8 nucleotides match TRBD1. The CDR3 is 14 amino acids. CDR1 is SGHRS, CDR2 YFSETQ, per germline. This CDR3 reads CDSSIGQGKETQYF. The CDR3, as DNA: TGCGACAGCAGCATCGGACAGGGAAAAGAGACGCAGTACTTC. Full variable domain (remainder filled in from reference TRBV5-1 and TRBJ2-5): KAGVTQTPRYLIKTRGQQVTLSCSPISGHRSVSWYQQTPGQGLQFLFEYFSETQRNKGNFPGRFSGRQFSNSRSEMNVSTLELGDSALYLCDSSIGQGKETQYFGPGTRLLVL.

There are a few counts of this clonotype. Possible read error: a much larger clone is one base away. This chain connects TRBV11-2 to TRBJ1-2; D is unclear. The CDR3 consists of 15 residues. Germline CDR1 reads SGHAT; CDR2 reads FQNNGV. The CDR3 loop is CANSLDLGGIYGYTF. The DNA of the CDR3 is TGTGCCAACAGCTTAGATCTTGGAGGAATCTATGGCTACACCTTC. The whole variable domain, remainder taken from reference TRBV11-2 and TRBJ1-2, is EAGVAQSPRYKIIEKRQSVAFWCNPISGHATLYWYQQILGQGPKLLIQFQNNGVVDDSQLPKDRFSAERLKGVDSTLKIQPAKLEDSAVYLCANSLDLGGIYGYTFGSGTRLTVV.

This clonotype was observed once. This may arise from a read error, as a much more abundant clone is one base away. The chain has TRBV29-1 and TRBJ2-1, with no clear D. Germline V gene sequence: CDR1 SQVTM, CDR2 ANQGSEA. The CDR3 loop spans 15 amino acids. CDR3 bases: TGCGGCGTTGAAGAAGGGCTCAGCTCCTACAATGAGCAGTTCTTC. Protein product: CGVEEGLSSYNEQFF.

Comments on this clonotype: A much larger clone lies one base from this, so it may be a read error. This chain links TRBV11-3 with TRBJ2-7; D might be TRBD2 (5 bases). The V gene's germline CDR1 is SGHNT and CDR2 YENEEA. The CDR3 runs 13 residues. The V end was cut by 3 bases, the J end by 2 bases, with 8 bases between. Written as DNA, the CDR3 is TGTGCCAGCAGCTTTAGAGGGACCTACGAGCAGTACTTC. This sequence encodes CASSFRGTYEQYF. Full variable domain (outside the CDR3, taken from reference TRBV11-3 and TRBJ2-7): EAGVVQSPRYKIIEKKQPVAFWCNPISGHNTLYWYLQNLGQGPELLIRYENEEAVDDSQLPKDRFSAERLKGVDSTLKIQPAELGDSAVYLCASSFRGTYEQYFGPGTRLTVT.

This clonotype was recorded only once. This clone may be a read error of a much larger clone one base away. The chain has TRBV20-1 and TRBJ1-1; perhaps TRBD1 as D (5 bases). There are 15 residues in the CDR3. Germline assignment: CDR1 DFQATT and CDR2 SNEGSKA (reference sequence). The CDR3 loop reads CSAPFEGRVNTDAFF. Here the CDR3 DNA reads TGCAGTGCTCCCTTCGAGGGGAGGGTGAACACTGATGCTTTCTTT.

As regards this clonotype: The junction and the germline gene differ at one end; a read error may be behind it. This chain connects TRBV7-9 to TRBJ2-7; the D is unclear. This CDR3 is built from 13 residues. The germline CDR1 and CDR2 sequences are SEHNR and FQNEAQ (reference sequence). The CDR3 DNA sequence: TGTGCCAGCAGTCGAGAACCGGTCTACGAGCAATACTTC. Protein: CASSREPVYEQYF.

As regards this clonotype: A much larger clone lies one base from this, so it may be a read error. The CDR3 DNA is TGTGCCAGAAGCCCCAGGGTCTCCTACGAGCAGTACTTC. It yields the protein CARSPRVSYEQYF. This sequence joins TRBV6-5 and TRBJ2-7, with D possibly matching TRBD1 (5 bases). V dropped 9 bases and J dropped 0 bases, with 12 bases sitting between them. Germline V gene lookup returns CDR1 MNHEY and CDR2 SVGAGI. This CDR3 contains 13 residues.

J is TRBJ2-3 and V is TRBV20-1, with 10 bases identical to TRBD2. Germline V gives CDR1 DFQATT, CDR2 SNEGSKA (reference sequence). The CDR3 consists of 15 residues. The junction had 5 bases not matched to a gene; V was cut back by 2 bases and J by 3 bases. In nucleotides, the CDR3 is TGCAGTGCTAGACTACTAGCGGGAACGACAGATACGCAGTATTTT. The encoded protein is CSARLLAGTTDTQYF.